The subject of this entry is one T cell receptor (beta chain). The data were produced by immunoSEQ multiplex PCR, yet TCRdb's version contains in-frame clones alone and is incomplete. The sample contains some 200,000 clones, roughly 87% of which appear only once. This entry comes from a study of blood T cell repertoires in COVID-19. Participant ages covered roughly 18 to 89 years across around 25 US areas. Participants' own reports of clinical history determined their cohort assignment. The CDR3 runs 14 residues. V lost 0 bases and J lost 1, with 7 bases in between. Germline values: CDR1 SGDLS, CDR2 YYNGEE.

The chain uses TRBV9 and TRBJ1-2; D remains ambiguous. This clonotype was sampled from a woman in her thirties who had recovered from COVID-19. Material for sequencing was PBMCs or T cells enriched from blood (not recorded which). The CDR3 reads CASSVVANNYGYTF. The CDR3 DNA reads TGTGCCAGCAGCGTAGTTGCGAATAACTATGGCTACACCTTC.